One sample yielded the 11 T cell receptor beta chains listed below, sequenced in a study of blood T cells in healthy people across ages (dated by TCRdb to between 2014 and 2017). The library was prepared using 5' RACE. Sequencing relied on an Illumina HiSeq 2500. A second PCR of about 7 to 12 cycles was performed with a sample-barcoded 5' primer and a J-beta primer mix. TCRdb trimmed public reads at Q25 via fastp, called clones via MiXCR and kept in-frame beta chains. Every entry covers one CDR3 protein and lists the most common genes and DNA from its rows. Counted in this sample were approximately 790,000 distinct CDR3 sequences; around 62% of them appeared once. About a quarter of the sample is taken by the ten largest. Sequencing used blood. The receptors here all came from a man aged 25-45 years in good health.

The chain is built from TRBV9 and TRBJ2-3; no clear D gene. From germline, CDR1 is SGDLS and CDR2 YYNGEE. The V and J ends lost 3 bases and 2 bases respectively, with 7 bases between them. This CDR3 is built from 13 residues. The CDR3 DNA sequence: TGTGCCAGCAGCGCTGCGATCACAGATACGCAGTATTTT. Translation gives CASSAAITDTQYF. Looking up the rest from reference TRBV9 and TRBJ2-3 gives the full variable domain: DSGVTQTPKHLITATGQRVTLRCSPRSGDLSVYWYQQSLDQGLQFLIQYYNGEERAKGNILERFSAQQFPDLHSELNLSSLELGDSALYFCASSAAITDTQYFGPGTRLTVL.

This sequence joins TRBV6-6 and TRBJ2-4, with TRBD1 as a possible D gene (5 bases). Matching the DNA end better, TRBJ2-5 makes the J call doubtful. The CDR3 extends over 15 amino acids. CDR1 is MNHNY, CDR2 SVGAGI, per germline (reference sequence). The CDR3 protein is CASSYSQGFEETQYF. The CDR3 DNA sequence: TGTGCCAGCAGTTACTCGCAGGGATTCGAAGAGACCCAGTACTTC.

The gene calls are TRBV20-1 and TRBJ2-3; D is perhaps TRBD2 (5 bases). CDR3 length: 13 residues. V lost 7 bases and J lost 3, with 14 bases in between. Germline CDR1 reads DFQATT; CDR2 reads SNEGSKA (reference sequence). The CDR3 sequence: CSGTLSGTDTQYF. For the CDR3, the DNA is TGCAGTGGAACCCTTTCGGGAACAGATACGCAGTATTTT.

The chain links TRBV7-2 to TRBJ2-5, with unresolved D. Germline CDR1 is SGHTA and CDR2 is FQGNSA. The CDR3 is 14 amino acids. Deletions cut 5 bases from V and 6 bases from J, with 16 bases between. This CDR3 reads CASSAPGRGQTQYF. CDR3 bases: TGTGCCAGCAGCGCCCCGGGCCGAGGACAGACCCAGTACTTC. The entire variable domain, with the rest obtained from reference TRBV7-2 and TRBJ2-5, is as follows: GAGVSQSPSNKVTEKGKDVELRCDPISGHTALYWYRQSLGQGLEFLIYFQGNSAPDKSGLPSDRFSAERTGGSVSTLTIQRTQQEDSAVYLCASSAPGRGQTQYFGPGTRLLVL.

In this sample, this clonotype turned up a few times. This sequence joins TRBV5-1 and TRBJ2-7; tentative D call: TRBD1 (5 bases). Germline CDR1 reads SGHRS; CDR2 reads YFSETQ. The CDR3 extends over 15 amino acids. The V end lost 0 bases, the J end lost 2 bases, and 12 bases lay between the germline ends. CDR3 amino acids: CASSLVPGSTYEQYF. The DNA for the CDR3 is TGCGCCAGCAGCTTGGTTCCAGGGTCCACCTACGAGCAGTACTTC.

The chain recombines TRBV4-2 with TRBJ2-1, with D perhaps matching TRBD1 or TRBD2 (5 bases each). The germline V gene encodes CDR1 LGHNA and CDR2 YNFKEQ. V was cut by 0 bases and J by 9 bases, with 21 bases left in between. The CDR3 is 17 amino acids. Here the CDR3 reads CASSQDPRGDGFFEQFF. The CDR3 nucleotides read TGTGCCAGCAGCCAAGACCCGCGTGGGGACGGTTTTTTTGAGCAGTTCTTC.

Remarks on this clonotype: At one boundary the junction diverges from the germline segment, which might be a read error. The CDR3 nucleotides read TGTGTCAGCAGCTTAGCTGGCCGGGGGGAGGGCTACACCTTC. This gives the protein CVSSLAGRGEGYTF. The chain couples TRBV7-9 to TRBJ1-2, with a possible D match to TRBD1 (5 bases). The CDR3 covers 14 residues. Germline CDR1 reads SEHNR; CDR2 reads FQNEAQ (reference sequence).

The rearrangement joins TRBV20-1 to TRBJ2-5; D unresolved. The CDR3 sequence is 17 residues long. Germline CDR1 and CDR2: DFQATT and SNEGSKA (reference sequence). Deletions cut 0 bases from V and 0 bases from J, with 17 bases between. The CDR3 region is CSARDGDLLMYQETQYF. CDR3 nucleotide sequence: TGCAGTGCTAGAGACGGCGACCTTCTAATGTACCAAGAGACCCAGTACTTC.

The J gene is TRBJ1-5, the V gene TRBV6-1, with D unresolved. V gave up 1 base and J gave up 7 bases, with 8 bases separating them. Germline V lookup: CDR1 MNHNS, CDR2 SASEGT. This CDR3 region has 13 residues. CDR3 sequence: CASSEDEVQPQHF. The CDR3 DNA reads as TGTGCCAGCAGTGAAGATGAGGTACAGCCCCAGCATTTT.

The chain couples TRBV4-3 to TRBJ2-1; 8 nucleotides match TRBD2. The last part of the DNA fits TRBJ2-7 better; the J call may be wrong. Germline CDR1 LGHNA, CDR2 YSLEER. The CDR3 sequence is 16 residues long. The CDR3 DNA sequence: TGCGCCAGCAGCCAAAGGGCTAGCGGGTGGTCCGGGGGGCAGTACTTC. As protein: CASSQRASGWSGGQYF.

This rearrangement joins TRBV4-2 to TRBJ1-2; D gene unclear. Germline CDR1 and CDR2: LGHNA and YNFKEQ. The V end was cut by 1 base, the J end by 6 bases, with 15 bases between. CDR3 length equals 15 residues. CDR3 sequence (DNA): TGTGCCAGCAGCCAAGGTTGGACTGAAAGTGATGGCTACACCTTC. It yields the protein CASSQGWTESDGYTF.